What follows are 21 T cell receptor beta chains derived from one specimen sequenced in a study of shared clonotypes between healthy human individuals. Naive CD8 cells comprised CD45RO-negative, CCR7-positively selected cells, excluding terminally differentiated effector memory CD45RA+ cells. The method was immunoSEQ multiplex PCR; TCRdb's version includes in-frame clones alone and lacks a portion of them. The data show 2 million or so clones, about 95% seen once. What was sequenced was naive CD8+ T cells sorted from blood. The source is a man between 18 and 35 years old in good health.

In the case of this clone: At the DNA level, this CDR3 is encoded by other sequences in the same sample as well. V usage is TRBV6-5 and J usage is TRBJ2-7; D is perhaps TRBD2 (5 bases). The CDR3 extends over 16 amino acids. Trimming shortened V by 0 bases and J by 0 bases, and 12 bases separated the two germline ends. CDR1 is MNHEY, CDR2 SVGAGI, per germline. CDR3 sequence reads: CASSYSTGESSYEQYF. As DNA, the CDR3 is TGTGCCAGCAGTTACTCGACTGGGGAGAGCTCCTACGAGCAGTACTTC.

The chain couples TRBV10-3 to TRBJ2-5; the D gene is possibly TRBD1 (5 bases). The V gene lost 3 bases and the J gene lost 1 base, with 12 bases spanning the gap. The CDR3 length is 15 residues. The V gene's germline CDR1 is ENHRY and CDR2 SYGVKD. CDR3: CAISDNRQIQETQYF. As DNA, the CDR3 is TGTGCCATCAGTGACAATAGACAGATCCAAGAGACCCAGTACTTC.

V and J are TRBV28 and TRBJ1-5; D gene ambiguous. Trimming pared 7 bases from V and 2 bases from J, leaving 12 bases between. The CDR3 extends over 14 amino acids. Germline V gene sequence: CDR1 MDHEN, CDR2 SYDVKM. The chain's CDR3 is CASTPRMGNQPQHF. The CDR3 nucleotides read TGTGCCAGCACCCCAAGAATGGGCAATCAGCCCCAGCATTTT.

This clone appeared a few times. The V and J genes are TRBV6-1 and TRBJ2-1, with TRBD1 matching 9 bases. Trimming removed 11 bases from V and 6 bases from J; junction bases left unmatched: 8. The germline gives CDR1 MNHNS, CDR2 SASEGT. The CDR3 totals 13 residues. As DNA, the CDR3 is TGTGCCGTACCACAGGGGGCTCCCAATGAGCAGTTCTTC. This translates into CAVPQGAPNEQFF.

The rearrangement links TRBV6-5 to TRBJ2-1; TRBD2 is a possible D gene (5 bases). The CDR3 has 13 amino acids. Trimming removed 6 bases from V and 8 bases from J, with 14 bases in between. From germline, CDR1 is MNHEY and CDR2 SVGAGI. The CDR3 DNA reads TGTGCCAGCAGCCGGGTTGGAGCGGATGAGCAGTTCTTC. This encodes CASSRVGADEQFF.

The CDR3 bases are TGTGCCAGCAGCATAGGAGGTAGCACAGATACGCAGTATTTT. It specifies CASSIGGSTDTQYF. The V call is TRBV5-6, the J call TRBJ2-3, with a possible D match to TRBD2 (5 bases). The V end was cut by 4 bases, the J end by 0 bases, with 9 bases between. This CDR3 has 14 residues. Germline V lookup: CDR1 SGHDT, CDR2 YYEEEE.

Details on this clone: Different DNA sequences within this sample yield the same CDR3. The rearrangement links TRBV5-6 to TRBJ2-1; no clear D gene. The CDR3 runs 11 residues. V was clipped by 0 bases and J by 10 bases, with 5 bases between them. The germline gives CDR1 SGHDT, CDR2 YYEEEE. Written as DNA, the CDR3 is TGTGCCAGCAGCTTGGGCCGGGAGCAGTTCTTC. This translates into CASSLGREQFF.

V gene TRBV6-6 combines with J gene TRBJ2-7, with D maybe TRBD2 (5 bases). The V and J ends lost 1 base and 6 bases respectively, with 16 bases between them. This CDR3 is 15 amino acids long. Per the germline V gene, CDR1 is MNHNY and CDR2 is SVGAGI (reference sequence). The CDR3, as DNA: TGTGCCAGCAGTTACTATTGGGAGCCCAGCGGCGAGCAGTACTTC. Amino acids: CASSYYWEPSGEQYF.

The chain links TRBV7-6 to TRBJ2-4, with D perhaps TRBD1 or TRBD2 (6 bases each). Looked up from germline, CDR1 is SGHVS and CDR2 is FNYEAQ. This CDR3 has 14 residues. The V gene lost 1 base and the J gene lost 8 bases, with 12 bases spanning the gap. The CDR3 spells CASSLDPRGDIQYF. CDR3 DNA: TGTGCCAGCAGCTTAGATCCGAGGGGGGACATTCAGTACTTC.

The rearrangement uses TRBV7-9 and TRBJ1-5; D remains unclear. Germline CDR1 SEHNR, CDR2 FQNEAQ (reference sequence). CDR3 length: 15 amino acids. The germline V and J ends were trimmed by 1 base and 7 bases, with 14 bases remaining between them. In nucleotides, the CDR3 is TGTGCCAGCAGCTTAGGTTCCGGATCGGGGCAGCCCCAGCATTTT. Its protein product is CASSLGSGSGQPQHF.

The gene calls are TRBV28 and TRBJ1-5; D may be TRBD1 (5 bases). Trimming removed 3 bases at V and 6 bases at J, with 21 bases between. The CDR3 extends over 17 amino acids. Germline V gene data show CDR1 as MDHEN and CDR2 as SYDVKM. Here the CDR3 reads CASSFGQGLVFGQPQHF. For the CDR3, the DNA is TGTGCCAGCAGTTTCGGGCAGGGATTAGTGTTTGGTCAGCCCCAGCATTTT. Drawing the rest from reference TRBV28 and TRBJ1-5, the complete variable domain is DVKVTQSSRYLVKRTGEKVFLECVQDMDHENMFWYRQDPGLGLRLIYFSYDVKMKEKGDIPEGYSVSREKKERFSLILESASTNQTSMYLCASSFGQGLVFGQPQHFGDGTRLSIL.

This clone was found once. This sequence joins TRBV9 and TRBJ2-1; TRBD1 might be the D (6 bases). The V gene lost 1 base and the J gene lost 0 bases, with 14 bases spanning the gap. Germline assignment: CDR1 SGDLS and CDR2 YYNGEE. The CDR3 has 17 residues. The CDR3 is CASSVKGTPSSYNEQFF. The CDR3, as DNA: TGTGCCAGCAGCGTAAAGGGGACACCTAGCTCCTACAATGAGCAGTTCTTC.

V and J are TRBV28 and TRBJ2-1; D unclear. Germline CDR1 reads MDHEN; CDR2 reads SYDVKM. The germline V and J ends were trimmed by 4 bases and 2 bases, with 15 bases remaining between them. The CDR3 spans 16 residues. In nucleotides, the CDR3 is TGTGCCAGCAGTTCTGTGGACGGGCCCCCCTACAATGAGCAGTTCTTC. It translates to CASSSVDGPPYNEQFF.

This chain joins TRBV4-1 and TRBJ2-3; 10 bases fit TRBD2. Germline CDR1 MGHRA, CDR2 YSYEKL. Trimming at V came to 2 bases and at J to 7 bases, leaving 9 bases not matched to a gene. CDR3 length: 16 residues. DNA for the CDR3: TGCGCCAGCAGCCAAAGTCTAGCGGGAGAGGGCCATACGCAGTATTTT. Translated: CASSQSLAGEGHTQYF.

The chain uses TRBV5-1 and TRBJ2-5; the D gene is possibly TRBD1 (5 bases). V shed 2 bases and J shed 5 bases, with 22 bases lying between them. CDR1 is SGHRS and CDR2 is YFSETQ in the germline V gene. The CDR3 loop spans 17 amino acids. This chain's CDR3 is CASSFRGGPGRYETQYF. The DNA for the CDR3 is TGCGCCAGCAGCTTTAGGGGCGGCCCCGGGCGGTATGAGACCCAGTACTTC.

The V and J genes are TRBV5-6 and TRBJ2-7; 9 bases are a match to TRBD2. The CDR3 sequence is 15 residues long. The germline CDR1 and CDR2 sequences are SGHDT and YYEEEE. V shed 1 base and J 3 bases; nucleotides not matched to a gene: 5. CDR3 bases: TGTGCCAGCAGCTTGCTAGCGGGGCGGATCTACGAGCAGTACTTC. Translating it yields CASSLLAGRIYEQYF.

The rearrangement links TRBV7-9 to TRBJ2-7; D perhaps matches TRBD2 (6 bases). CDR1 is SEHNR and CDR2 is FQNEAQ in the germline V gene (reference sequence). This CDR3 is 15 amino acids long. Deletions cut 6 bases from V and 6 bases from J, with 21 bases between. Written as DNA, the CDR3 is TGTGCCAGCAGTCCGGGACTCGCGGTAACGGGCGAGCAGTACTTC. It translates to CASSPGLAVTGEQYF. Full variable domain (remainder filled in from reference TRBV7-9 and TRBJ2-7): DTGVSQNPRHKITKRGQNVTFRCDPISEHNRLYWYRQTLGQGPEFLTYFQNEAQLEKSRLLSDRFSAERPKGSFSTLEIQRTEQGDSAMYLCASSPGLAVTGEQYFGPGTRLTVT.

This clone occurred a few times. Other DNA sequences in the same sample also yield this CDR3. The chain combines TRBV6-6 with TRBJ1-4; D unresolved. There are 11 residues in the CDR3. CDR1 is MNHNY, CDR2 SVGAGI, per germline (reference sequence). Deletions cut 2 bases from V and 7 bases from J, with 2 bases between. The CDR3 bases are TGTGCCAGCAGTTACGGTGAAAAACTGTTTTTT. Amino acids: CASSYGEKLFF.

This chain links TRBV7-9 with TRBJ2-1; weak D call: TRBD1 (6 bases). This CDR3 is built from 15 residues. The V gene lost 5 bases and the J gene lost 3 bases, with 14 bases spanning the gap. In germline, CDR1 is SEHNR, CDR2 FQNEAQ (reference sequence). The CDR3 protein is CASSPITGLYNEQFF. CDR3 nucleotides: TGTGCCAGCAGCCCGATCACAGGGCTCTACAATGAGCAGTTCTTC.

V is TRBV5-1 and J is TRBJ2-5, with 7 bases identical to TRBD2. The CDR3 is 15 residues long. CDR1 SGHRS and CDR2 YFSETQ come from the germline V gene. Trimming took 0 bases from V and 5 from J; bases not matched to a gene: 7. The CDR3 spells CASSLAGGGRETQYF. CDR3 bases: TGCGCCAGCAGCTTGGCCGGCGGGGGAAGGGAGACCCAGTACTTC.

The chain uses TRBV14 and TRBJ2-5; maybe TRBD2 (5 bases). This CDR3 spans 15 amino acids. V was pared by 1 base and J by 4 bases, with 13 bases between. The germline V gene encodes CDR1 SGHDN and CDR2 FVKESK. CDR3 sequence (DNA): TGTGCCAGCAGCCAAGGGATACTAGTTGGAGAGACCCAGTACTTC. As protein: CASSQGILVGETQYF.